This entry lists 21 T cell receptor beta chains sequenced from one sample in a study of blood T cell repertoires in COVID-19. Clones were sequenced by immunoSEQ multiplex PCR, and TCRdb holds only the in-frame ones, with some missing. The profile shows around 56,000 clones, 79% of them singletons. The specimen sequenced was peripheral blood. The receptors originated from a man in his 60s with acute or convalescent COVID-19.

This chain links TRBV6-6 with TRBJ2-2, with D uncertain. The ends were cut back, 8 bases at V and 1 base at J, with 11 bases in the middle. This CDR3 has 14 amino acids. CDR1 MNHNY and CDR2 SVGAGI come from the germline V gene (reference sequence). CDR3 nucleotides: TGTGCCAGCCTCAGCGTTTTGAACACCGGGGAGCTGTTTTTT. Its translation is CASLSVLNTGELFF.

This clone was seen a handful of times. Other DNA sequences of this sample code for an identical CDR3. V usage is TRBV5-4 and J usage is TRBJ2-5; no clear D. With 2 bases removed from V and 3 bases from J, the gap between germline ends came to 8 bases. This CDR3 comprises 13 residues. Germline CDR1 and CDR2: SGHNT and YYREEE (reference sequence). The CDR3 DNA is TGTGCCAGCAGCTTACGCGGTGAAGAGACCCAGTACTTC. Its protein is CASSLRGEETQYF.

CDR3 coding DNA: TGTGCCAGTACTCTAGCGGGCCCAAACACCGGGGAGCTGTTTTTT. Protein product: CASTLAGPNTGELFF. The chain carries TRBV19 and TRBJ2-2; 8 positions match TRBD2. J gave up 2 bases and V 7 bases, and 6 bases lay outside the gene matches. This CDR3 contains 15 residues. Per germline, CDR1 LNHDA and CDR2 SQIVND (reference sequence).

A few counts support this clone. The chain is built from TRBV5-6 and TRBJ1-1; D call uncertain. Deletions cut 2 bases from V and 1 base from J, with 18 bases between. In germline, CDR1 is SGHDT, CDR2 YYEEEE. This CDR3 region has 17 residues. CDR3 in amino acids: CASSFDRGRAGNTEAFF. The CDR3, as DNA: TGTGCCAGCAGCTTTGACCGAGGACGAGCGGGGAACACTGAAGCTTTCTTT.

This clone was seen more than once but under ten times. The J gene is TRBJ2-5, the V gene TRBV24-1, with D unclear. The CDR3 contains 12 residues. Trimming took off 6 bases at V and 5 bases at J, with 9 bases between the two ends. Germline lookup yields CDR1 KGHDR and CDR2 SFDVKD. In nucleotides, the CDR3 is TGTGCCACCAGTCCCGGGTGGGAGACCCAGTACTTC. The encoded protein is CATSPGWETQYF.

This clone has a handful of counts. The genes are TRBV5-6 and TRBJ1-6; 9 positions agree with TRBD1. The J segment lost 2 bases and the V segment lost 6 bases, leaving 6 bases of the junction unmatched. The CDR3 totals 16 residues. Germline V gives CDR1 SGHDT, CDR2 YYEEEE. The CDR3 here is CASTIGQGPYNSPLHF. DNA for the CDR3: TGTGCCAGCACCATAGGACAGGGGCCCTATAATTCACCCCTCCACTTT.

There are a few counts of this clone. This chain links TRBV5-1 with TRBJ1-1, with 7 bases matching TRBD1. Germline V gives CDR1 SGHRS, CDR2 YFSETQ. The CDR3 sequence is 12 residues long. Unmatched junction bases numbered 3, after V lost 4 bases and J lost 6 bases. The CDR3 region is CASSPGGPEAFF. Here the CDR3 DNA reads TGCGCCAGCAGCCCAGGGGGACCTGAAGCTTTCTTT. Full variable domain (rest looked up from reference TRBV5-1 and TRBJ1-1): KAGVTQTPRYLIKTRGQQVTLSCSPISGHRSVSWYQQTPGQGLQFLFEYFSETQRNKGNFPGRFSGRQFSNSRSEMNVSTLELGDSALYLCASSPGGPEAFFGQGTRLTVV.

This chain links TRBV7-2 with TRBJ1-1, with D unresolved. CDR1 and CDR2 (germline): SGHTA, FQGNSA. Deletions cut 2 bases from V and 7 bases from J, with 11 bases between. The CDR3 totals 13 residues. For the CDR3, the DNA is TGTGCCAGCAGCTTAAGAGAGGGCATTGAAGCTTTCTTT. Its translation: CASSLREGIEAFF.

This clone was detected once. The V and J genes are TRBV18 and TRBJ2-2; 11 nucleotides agree with TRBD1. The V and J ends lost 0 bases and 1 base, in that order; junction bases with no gene match: 1. Germline V gene data show CDR1 as KGHSH and CDR2 as LQKENI. This CDR3 comprises 17 residues. The CDR3 DNA reads as TGTGCCAGCTCACCACCGGGACAGGGGGTGAACACCGGGGAGCTGTTTTTT. It is translated as CASSPPGQGVNTGELFF.

This rearrangement joins TRBV5-4 to TRBJ2-5; 9 bases fit TRBD2. The trim removed 6 bases at V and 4 bases at J, leaving 13 bases unmatched. Germline assignment: CDR1 SGHNT and CDR2 YYREEE (reference sequence). The CDR3 is made up of 16 amino acids. DNA for the CDR3: TGTGCCAGCACCTACCGGGCGGGGGGGCCTCCAGAGACCCAGTACTTC. It specifies CASTYRAGGPPETQYF.

The chain combines TRBV5-4 with TRBJ1-2; possibly TRBD1 for D (5 bases). Germline V gene data show CDR1 as SGHNT and CDR2 as YYREEE (reference sequence). The CDR3 spans 15 residues. V lost 1 base and J 7 bases, leaving 17 bases between the germline ends. CDR3: CASSLPDSLKGGYTF. The CDR3 DNA reads as TGTGCCAGCAGCTTGCCCGACAGCCTTAAGGGTGGCTACACCTTC.

Here the CDR3 reads CSALDNGQYGYTF. The CDR3 DNA reads as TGCAGCGCCCTCGACAATGGACAGTATGGCTACACCTTC. V and J are TRBV29-1 and TRBJ1-2; D perhaps matches TRBD1 (6 bases). Germline lookup yields CDR1 SQVTM and CDR2 ANQGSEA. This CDR3 region has 13 residues. V lost 7 bases to trimming and J lost 5 bases, with 17 bases between them.

This chain uses TRBV11-1 with TRBJ2-5; D is perhaps TRBD2 (7 bases). The CDR3 spans 15 residues. The ends were cut back, 2 bases at V and 2 bases at J, with 12 bases in the middle. The germline V gene has CDR1 SGHAT and CDR2 FQDESV (reference sequence). The CDR3: CASSLRTAGQETQYF. The CDR3 bases are TGTGCCAGCAGCTTAAGGACAGCGGGGCAAGAGACCCAGTACTTC.

The chain uses TRBV5-8 and TRBJ1-1, with D hard to call. There are 11 residues in the CDR3. Germline V lookup: CDR1 SGHTS, CDR2 YDEGEE. The ends were cut back, 4 bases at V and 4 bases at J, with 5 bases in the middle. CDR3: CASSRGTEAFF. As DNA, the CDR3 is TGTGCCAGCAGCCGGGGCACTGAAGCTTTCTTT.

This clone came up a few times. The chain joins TRBV27 to TRBJ1-2, with 10 bases fitting TRBD1. Germline V gives CDR1 MNHEY, CDR2 SMNVEV (reference sequence). The CDR3 contains 15 residues. The ends lost 6 bases at V and 4 bases at J; junction bases unmatched: 8. The CDR3 DNA is TGTGCCAGCAGAACTTACGGGACAGGGGTCTATGGCTACACCTTC. Residues: CASRTYGTGVYGYTF.

The V gene is TRBV9, the J gene TRBJ2-5, with unresolved D. This CDR3 spans 13 amino acids. Germline V gives CDR1 SGDLS, CDR2 YYNGEE. Deletions cut 4 bases from V and 3 bases from J, with 10 bases between. The CDR3 region is CASSLHPEETQYF. CDR3 coding DNA: TGTGCCAGCAGCCTCCACCCGGAAGAGACCCAGTACTTC.

This chain joins TRBV7-9 and TRBJ1-2; D uncertain. Germline V gene data show CDR1 as SEHNR and CDR2 as FQNEAQ (reference sequence). With 1 base removed from V and 8 bases from J, the gap between germline ends came to 11 bases. This CDR3 has 13 residues. CDR3 bases: TGTGCCAGCAGCTTAGGACCCGAGGGCGGCTACACCTTC. This codes for CASSLGPEGGYTF.

This clone was found once. V and J are TRBV10-3 and TRBJ2-7, with 7 bases identical to TRBD1. The germline CDR1 and CDR2 sequences are ENHRY and SYGVKD. V gave up 5 bases and J gave up 5 bases; unmatched junction bases: 6. This CDR3 spans 13 amino acids. In DNA, the CDR3 is TGTGCCATCAGTCCAAGAGGACAGGACGAGCAGTACTTC. Encoded protein: CAISPRGQDEQYF.

The chain employs TRBV7-9 and TRBJ1-3; 7 positions agree with TRBD1. Germline CDR1 and CDR2: SEHNR and FQNEAQ (reference sequence). J lost 0 bases, V lost 4 bases, and 12 bases had no gene match. CDR3 length: 18 residues. The CDR3 here is CASSSGVFRDSSGNTIYF. As DNA, the CDR3 is TGTGCCAGCAGCTCAGGGGTTTTCCGGGACAGCTCTGGAAACACCATATATTTT. Drawing the rest from reference TRBV7-9 and TRBJ1-3, the complete variable domain is DTGVSQNPRHKITKRGQNVTFRCDPISEHNRLYWYRQTLGQGPEFLTYFQNEAQLEKSRLLSDRFSAERPKGSFSTLEIQRTEQGDSAMYLCASSSGVFRDSSGNTIYFGEGSWLTVV.

The chain joins TRBV12-5 to TRBJ1-1; D possibly corresponds to TRBD1 (6 bases). The germline V gene has CDR1 LGHNT and CDR2 FRNRAP. V shed 4 bases and J shed 4 bases, with 16 bases lying between them. The CDR3 totals 15 residues. DNA for the CDR3: TGTGCTAGTGGTTCCCCGACAGGCTCCAGCACTGAAGCTTTCTTT. This gives the protein CASGSPTGSSTEAFF.

This chain links TRBV5-1 with TRBJ2-1; a possible D gene is TRBD2 (6 bases). Germline CDR1 reads SGHRS; CDR2 reads YFSETQ. Trimming cost V 0 bases and J 6 bases, with 13 bases left between them. The CDR3 covers 15 residues. The CDR3 coding sequence is TGCGCCAGCAGCTTGGAGGGACTTGGACCCAATGAGCAGTTCTTC. It is translated as CASSLEGLGPNEQFF.